Each of the 32 T cell receptor beta chains below was sequenced from the same sample in a study of T cell responses to AZD1222 COVID-19 vaccine (dated by TCRdb to 2020 to 2023). The time point label for this specimen denotes: baseline before first vaccination. Library preparation employed the immunoSEQ multiplex PCR assay. Entries here come from immuneACCESS through TCRdb and include only in-frame sequences with V and J called. Some clones fail to appear in such tables; in the studies checked, an unresolved V gene covers under half of the shortfall, and the cause of the remainder is unknown. The sample has 90,000 to 100,000 clones on record, around nine tenths of them singletons. About 3% of the sample is held by the ten biggest clonotypes. Source: peripheral blood, taken on day 0 of AZD1222 vaccination. The origin of the receptors is an adult in good health.

The rearrangement joins TRBV10-3 to TRBJ2-3; possibly TRBD2 for D (5 bases). The CDR3 is made up of 18 amino acids. CDR1 and CDR2 (germline): ENHRY, SYGVKD. Deletions cut 4 bases from V and 0 bases from J, with 20 bases between. CDR3 residues: CAISAVWTPTPSTDTQYF. CDR3 nucleotide sequence: TGTGCCATCAGTGCGGTATGGACTCCGACGCCTAGCACAGATACGCAGTATTTT.

The chain carries TRBV6-2 or TRBV6-3 and TRBJ1-4, with 7 bases aligning to TRBD1. This CDR3 has 15 residues. The V gene end was trimmed by 4 bases and the J gene end by 0 bases; junction bases not matched to a gene: 2. Germline CDR1 and CDR2: MNHEY and SVGEGT. The CDR3 spells CASSLGGATNEKLFF. As DNA, the CDR3 is TGTGCCAGCAGTTTAGGGGGCGCAACTAATGAAAAACTGTTTTTT.

The V and J genes are TRBV7-2 and TRBJ2-3; perhaps D is TRBD1 or TRBD2 (5 bases each). CDR1 and CDR2 from the germline V gene are SGHTA and FQGNSA. V lost 5 bases, J lost 2 bases, and 14 bases lay in between. CDR3 size: 15 residues. The DNA of the CDR3 is TGTGCCAGCAGCGTTGGGACGGGTTACACAGATACGCAGTATTTT. Amino acids: CASSVGTGYTDTQYF. Variable domain in full (rest from reference TRBV7-2 and TRBJ2-3): GAGVSQSPSNKVTEKGKDVELRCDPISGHTALYWYRQSLGQGLEFLIYFQGNSAPDKSGLPSDRFSAERTGGSVSTLTIQRTQQEDSAVYLCASSVGTGYTDTQYFGPGTRLTVL.

The chain links TRBV24-1 to TRBJ2-1, with 11 nucleotides matching TRBD1. Looked up from germline, CDR1 is KGHDR and CDR2 is SFDVKD. J gave up 12 bases and V 10 bases, and 10 bases lay outside the gene matches. This CDR3 spans 13 amino acids. The CDR3 DNA sequence: TGTGCCACTGGACAGGGGGCGGGCATAGGGCAGTTCTTC. Its translation: CATGQGAGIGQFF.

The chain links TRBV7-2 to TRBJ1-1; D possibly corresponds to TRBD1 (5 bases). Between the trimmed V and J ends, which lost 5 bases and 0 bases, there was a span of 10 bases. The germline CDR1 and CDR2 sequences are SGHTA and FQGNSA. The CDR3 runs to 14 residues. The DNA of the CDR3 is TGTGCCAGCAGCCTAGGACACATGAACACTGAAGCTTTCTTT. This gives the protein CASSLGHMNTEAFF. Full variable domain (outside the CDR3, taken from reference TRBV7-2 and TRBJ1-1): GAGVSQSPSNKVTEKGKDVELRCDPISGHTALYWYRQSLGQGLEFLIYFQGNSAPDKSGLPSDRFSAERTGGSVSTLTIQRTQQEDSAVYLCASSLGHMNTEAFFGQGTRLTVV.

The chain has TRBV7-5 and TRBJ1-1. TRBV7-5 represents a pseudogene. CDR3 length equals 15 residues. CDR3 amino acids: CVRSPSRGENTEAFF. DNA for the CDR3: TGTGTCAGAAGCCCCTCGAGAGGGGAGAACACTGAAGCTTTCTTT.

V gene TRBV30 combines with J gene TRBJ1-1; D is unclear. Trimming cost V 4 bases and J 1 base, with 13 bases left between them. This CDR3 contains 14 residues. The germline V gene has CDR1 GTSNPN and CDR2 SVGIG (reference sequence). The DNA of the CDR3 is TGTGCCTGGACCCTTAACCTTGGGAACACTGAAGCTTTCTTT. This sequence encodes CAWTLNLGNTEAFF.

V and J are TRBV4-1 and TRBJ1-5; no firm D call. Trimming shortened V by 1 base and J by 3 bases, and 10 bases separated the two germline ends. Per germline, CDR1 MGHRA and CDR2 YSYEKL. This CDR3 contains 15 residues. CDR3 coding DNA: TGCGCCAGCAGCCAAGGACGCGGTAACAATCAGCCCCAGCATTTT. This translates into CASSQGRGNNQPQHF.

This sequence joins TRBV7-9 and TRBJ2-7, with 7 bases identical to TRBD2. There are 15 residues in the CDR3. The germline CDR1 and CDR2 sequences are SEHNR and FQNEAQ (reference sequence). Trimming took 7 bases from V and 1 from J; bases not matched to a gene: 10. DNA for the CDR3: TGTGCCAGCACCGACGTGCTAGCGGCTTCCTACGAGCAGTACTTC. Encoded protein: CASTDVLAASYEQYF.

This sequence joins TRBV19 and TRBJ2-1; tentative D call: TRBD1 (5 bases). The CDR3 loop spans 15 amino acids. Trimming pared 5 bases from V and 0 bases from J, leaving 11 bases between. Germline loops: CDR1 LNHDA, CDR2 SQIVND (reference sequence). This CDR3 is CASSSRRGSYNEQFF. CDR3 coding DNA: TGTGCCAGTAGTTCTAGAAGGGGCTCCTACAATGAGCAGTTCTTC.

This chain uses TRBV5-1 with TRBJ2-7; TRBD1 matches at 8 bases. The ends lost 2 bases at V and 3 bases at J; junction bases unmatched: 7. Germline assignment: CDR1 SGHRS and CDR2 YFSETQ. The CDR3 contains 15 residues. CDR3 region: CASSLPDRGSYEQYF. The CDR3 DNA sequence: TGCGCCAGCAGCTTACCAGACAGGGGTAGCTACGAGCAGTACTTC. The complete variable domain, with remaining parts taken from reference TRBV5-1 and TRBJ2-7, reads KAGVTQTPRYLIKTRGQQVTLSCSPISGHRSVSWYQQTPGQGLQFLFEYFSETQRNKGNFPGRFSGRQFSNSRSEMNVSTLELGDSALYLCASSLPDRGSYEQYFGPGTRLTVT.

This clone was seen just once. V gene TRBV14 combines with J gene TRBJ2-5; 8 nucleotides agree with TRBD2. The CDR3 runs 17 residues. Germline CDR1 and CDR2: SGHDN and FVKESK. Trimming took 5 bases from V and 1 from J; bases not matched to a gene: 12. In nucleotides, the CDR3 is TGTGCCAGCAGCTTGAGTCGGAGACTAGCGCCCCAAGAGACCCAGTACTTC. As protein: CASSLSRRLAPQETQYF.

The V and J genes are TRBV28 and TRBJ2-1, with D unresolved. Trimming took 11 bases from V and 3 from J, leaving 14 bases between them. The CDR3 has 13 amino acids. Germline-derived CDR1 and CDR2 are MDHEN and SYDVKM. CDR3 sequence reads: CAGRERIYNEQFF. Here the CDR3 DNA reads TGTGCCGGCCGCGAAAGAATCTACAATGAGCAGTTCTTC.

The chain recombines TRBV6-2 or TRBV6-3 with TRBJ2-7, with D perhaps TRBD1 or TRBD2 (5 bases each). Germline V gene data show CDR1 as MNHEY and CDR2 as SVGEGT. V dropped 6 bases and J dropped 4 bases, with 22 bases sitting between them. CDR3 length: 16 amino acids. The CDR3 loop reads CASSWDGNFEFYEQYF. As DNA, the CDR3 is TGTGCCAGCAGCTGGGACGGAAACTTCGAATTTTACGAGCAGTACTTC.

This chain uses TRBV5-1 with TRBJ2-5; no clear D. The V gene's germline CDR1 is SGHRS and CDR2 YFSETQ. The CDR3 spans 14 residues. V lost 1 base and J 2 bases, leaving 9 bases between the germline ends. The CDR3 region is CASSLYAGQETQYF. The CDR3 DNA reads as TGCGCCAGCAGCTTGTATGCAGGACAAGAGACCCAGTACTTC.

V gene TRBV11-1 combines with J gene TRBJ2-7; weak D call: TRBD1 (6 bases). The germline gives CDR1 SGHAT, CDR2 FQDESV (reference sequence). The germline V and J ends were trimmed by 4 bases and 7 bases, with 14 bases remaining between them. CDR3 length: 13 residues. CDR3 protein: CASSSNRVREQYF. CDR3 nucleotides: TGTGCCAGCAGCTCAAACAGGGTGAGAGAGCAGTACTTC.

CDR3 in DNA: TGTGCCAGCAGACCGGGACTAGCGAGGACCGGGGAGCTGTTTTTT. This sequence encodes CASRPGLARTGELFF. J is TRBJ2-2 and V is TRBV2, with TRBD2 matching over 10 bases. The V gene's germline CDR1 is SNHLY and CDR2 FYNNEI. The CDR3 contains 15 residues. Germline trimming cut 6 bases from V and 5 bases from J; bases unmatched to any gene: 6. The whole variable domain, remainder taken from reference TRBV2 and TRBJ2-2, is EPEVTQTPSHQVTQMGQEVILRCVPISNHLYFYWYRQILGQKVEFLVSFYNNEISEKSEIFDDQFSVERPDGSNFTLKIRSTKLEDSAMYFCASRPGLARTGELFFGEGSRLTVL.

The chain employs TRBV9 and TRBJ2-4; D is unresolved. CDR3 length: 16 amino acids. Germline CDR1 is SGDLS and CDR2 is YYNGEE. The germline V and J ends were trimmed by 1 base and 1 base, with 12 bases remaining between them. CDR3 amino acids: CASSVPSETAKNIQYF. In nucleotides, the CDR3 is TGTGCCAGCAGCGTACCCTCAGAGACGGCCAAAAACATTCAGTACTTC. Variable domain in full (rest from reference TRBV9 and TRBJ2-4): DSGVTQTPKHLITATGQRVTLRCSPRSGDLSVYWYQQSLDQGLQFLIQYYNGEERAKGNILERFSAQQFPDLHSELNLSSLELGDSALYFCASSVPSETAKNIQYFGAGTRLSVL.

V is TRBV6-5 and J is TRBJ2-1; the D gene could be TRBD1 or TRBD2 (5 bases each). Trimming stripped 4 bases from V and 6 bases from J, with 16 bases between. In germline, CDR1 is MNHEY, CDR2 SVGAGI. The CDR3 is 15 amino acids. DNA for the CDR3: TGTGCCAGCAGTTTTCAGAGGGGATCAATCAATGAGCAGTTCTTC. Its protein product is CASSFQRGSINEQFF.

This rearrangement joins TRBV19 to TRBJ1-1; D is possibly TRBD1 (6 bases). Germline V gene lookup returns CDR1 LNHDA and CDR2 SQIVND (reference sequence). This CDR3 is 13 amino acids long. V lost 5 bases and J lost 2, with 9 bases in between. CDR3 DNA: TGTGCCAGTAGTGCACAGGGAAACACTGAAGCTTTCTTT. Its translation: CASSAQGNTEAFF. Variable domain in full (rest from reference TRBV19 and TRBJ1-1): DGGITQSPKYLFRKEGQNVTLSCEQNLNHDAMYWYRQDPGQGLRLIYYSQIVNDFQKGDIAEGYSVSREKKESFPLTVTSAQKNPTAFYLCASSAQGNTEAFFGQGTRLTVV.

This chain uses TRBV5-4 with TRBJ2-1, with 9 bases that match TRBD2. Germline loops: CDR1 SGHNT, CDR2 YYREEE (reference sequence). Germline trimming cut 4 bases from V and 0 bases from J; bases unmatched to any gene: 14. This CDR3 is 19 amino acids long. The CDR3, as DNA: TGTGCCAGCAGCCTCGCGGCTAGCGGGATATCGAGCTCCTACAATGAGCAGTTCTTC. Translating it yields CASSLAASGISSSYNEQFF.

The chain recombines TRBV4-3 with TRBJ1-1, with 8 bases fitting TRBD1. Germline trimming cut 0 bases from V and 5 bases from J; bases unmatched to any gene: 8. The CDR3 spans 16 residues. The germline V gene encodes CDR1 LGHNA and CDR2 YSLEER. The CDR3 reads CASSQDYRGRMTEAFF. Here the CDR3 DNA reads TGCGCCAGCAGCCAAGATTACAGGGGGAGGATGACTGAAGCTTTCTTT.

The chain carries TRBV25-1 and TRBJ2-1; TRBD1 matches at 8 bases. The CDR3 covers 13 residues. With 1 base clipped from V and 9 bases from J, the junction kept 2 bases outside the gene matches. Germline lookup yields CDR1 MGHDK and CDR2 SYGVNS. CDR3 nucleotide sequence: TGTGCCAGCAGTGAATCAGGGGGCACTGAGCAGTTCTTC. Translated, it gives CASSESGGTEQFF.

The V call is TRBV6-5, the J call TRBJ1-6; the D is unclear. CDR1 is MNHEY, CDR2 SVGAGI, per germline. This CDR3 has 15 residues. V was clipped by 8 bases and J by 9 bases, with 20 bases between them. The CDR3 spells CASQPATGIGSPLHF. The CDR3 bases are TGTGCCAGCCAACCCGCAACTGGGATCGGTTCACCCCTCCACTTT.

V gene TRBV28 combines with J gene TRBJ1-2; a weak D match, TRBD1 (6 bases). In germline, CDR1 is MDHEN, CDR2 SYDVKM. The germline V and J ends were trimmed by 4 bases and 7 bases, with 13 bases remaining between them. This CDR3 has 13 residues. The CDR3 DNA sequence: TGTGCCAGCAGTTCACAGGGAGCCGGTGGCTACACCTTC. The encoded protein is CASSSQGAGGYTF.

This clone has a single count. The chain uses TRBV7-9 and TRBJ2-7; 10 bases are shared with TRBD1. Per germline, CDR1 SEHNR and CDR2 FQNEAQ (reference sequence). This CDR3 spans 15 amino acids. The trim removed 1 base at V and 2 bases at J, leaving 2 bases unmatched. CDR3 protein: CASSLDGTGAYEQYF. CDR3 in DNA: TGTGCCAGCAGCTTAGACGGGACAGGGGCCTACGAGCAGTACTTC.

This chain joins TRBV9 and TRBJ2-2; 11 bases fit TRBD2. The CDR3 has 20 amino acids. The ends lost 2 bases at V and 1 base at J; junction bases unmatched: 13. Germline V CDR1 and CDR2: SGDLS, YYNGEE. In nucleotides, the CDR3 is TGTGCCAGCAGCGTTTCGTCAGAGTATAGCGGGAGGGGGAACACCGGGGAGCTGTTTTTT. Residues: CASSVSSEYSGRGNTGELFF.

The chain is built from TRBV6-2 or TRBV6-3 and TRBJ2-3, with 14 bases aligning to TRBD2. CDR3 length equals 20 residues. Germline lookup yields CDR1 MNHEY and CDR2 SVGEGT. The trim removed 4 bases at V and 2 bases at J, leaving 14 bases unmatched. The DNA for the CDR3 is TGTGCCAGCAGTTTCGCGACTAGCGGGAGGGCTGGATCTAACACAGATACGCAGTATTTT. This sequence encodes CASSFATSGRAGSNTDTQYF.

V is TRBV6-1 and J is TRBJ2-7; a weak D match, TRBD1 (6 bases). V lost 2 bases to trimming and J lost 2 bases, with 19 bases between them. This CDR3 region has 17 residues. The V gene's germline CDR1 is MNHNS and CDR2 SASEGT. CDR3 sequence: CASSESLGSGVTYEQYF. CDR3 sequence (DNA): TGTGCCAGCAGTGAAAGCTTAGGGTCAGGGGTAACCTACGAGCAGTACTTC.

The chain links TRBV19 to TRBJ1-6; D is unresolved. Germline V gene lookup returns CDR1 LNHDA and CDR2 SQIVND (reference sequence). V was shortened by 2 bases and J by 6 bases, with 8 bases between the two germline ends. The CDR3 loop spans 14 amino acids. Written as DNA, the CDR3 is TGTGCCAGTAGTATAAACAGCGTTAATTCACCCCTCCACTTT. Translated: CASSINSVNSPLHF.

The chain couples TRBV4-2 to TRBJ1-2; 10 bases fit TRBD1. The V and J ends lost 3 bases and 4 bases, in that order; junction bases with no gene match: 11. Germline lookup yields CDR1 LGHNA and CDR2 YNFKEQ. This CDR3 has 17 residues. The CDR3 coding sequence is TGTGCCAGCAGCCAGACCGCTCAGGACAGGGGGGCCTATGGCTACACCTTC. Its translation: CASSQTAQDRGAYGYTF.

In its sample, this clone was seen once. The chain uses TRBV7-9 and TRBJ2-2; the D is unclear. The V gene's germline CDR1 is SEHNR and CDR2 FQNEAQ (reference sequence). CDR3 length: 14 amino acids. The V end was cut by 1 base, the J end by 2 bases, with 5 bases between. This CDR3 reads CASSLEPNTGELFF. The CDR3 bases are TGTGCCAGCAGCTTAGAACCTAACACCGGGGAGCTGTTTTTT. The whole variable domain, remainder taken from reference TRBV7-9 and TRBJ2-2, is DTGVSQNPRHKITKRGQNVTFRCDPISEHNRLYWYRQTLGQGPEFLTYFQNEAQLEKSRLLSDRFSAERPKGSFSTLEIQRTEQGDSAMYLCASSLEPNTGELFFGEGSRLTVL.